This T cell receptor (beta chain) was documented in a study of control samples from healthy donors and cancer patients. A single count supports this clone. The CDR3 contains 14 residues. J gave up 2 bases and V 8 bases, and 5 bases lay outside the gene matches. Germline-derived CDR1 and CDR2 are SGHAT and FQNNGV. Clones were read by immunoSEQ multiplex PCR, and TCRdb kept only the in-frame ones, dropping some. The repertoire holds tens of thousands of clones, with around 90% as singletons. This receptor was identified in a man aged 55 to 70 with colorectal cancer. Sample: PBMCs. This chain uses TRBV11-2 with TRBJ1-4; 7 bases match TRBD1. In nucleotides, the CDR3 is TGTGCCAGCGGCCCGGGACAGACTAATGAAAAACTGTTTTTT. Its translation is CASGPGQTNEKLFF.